The entry below gives a single T cell receptor beta chain sequence along with its context. The data belong to a study of regulatory T cells in long-lasting Graves disease. V was pared by 4 bases and J by 7 bases, with 13 bases between. This CDR3 has 13 amino acids. Germline CDR1 reads MDHEN; CDR2 reads SYDVKM. Time point given: newly diagnosed GD, antithyroid drugs for less than 3 months. Isolated PBMC RNA provided the starting material for the TCR library. Both iRepertoire HTBI primers and Arm-PCR of CDR3 regions were used to build the TCR beta libraries. MiXCR, run by TCRdb on the multiplex PCR reads, gives a single entry per CDR3 protein. Among about 610,000 distinct CDR3 sequences listed, about 16% were seen once. The sample was also linked to a second study, of T cells in Graves' hyperthyroidism and ophthalmopathy. That study reports: Absent ophthalmopathy progression within 18 months defined stable Graves' hyperthyroidism. Newly diagnosed patients aged 18 to 65 had hyperthyroidism of under 2 months' duration. The TCR CDR3 was amplified in a first-round RT-PCR using the HTBI primer set. Clonotypes that were expanded in thyroid above 0.001 mostly appeared in blood too.

V is TRBV28 and J is TRBJ1-2; D ambiguous. The source material was peripheral blood mononuclear cells (PBMCs), sampled at new diagnosis, from a patient treated with antithyroid drugs. This receptor was identified in a man younger than 35 with Graves disease. The CDR3 protein is CASSSPKEVGYTF. CDR3 DNA: TGTGCCAGCAGTTCCCCCAAGGAGGTTGGCTACACCTTC.